These 14 T cell receptor beta chains came from one sample sequenced in a study of blood T cell repertoires in COVID-19. Here immunoSEQ multiplex PCR was the method, and the copy in TCRdb shows in-frame clones only, minus some. Of approximately 170,000 clones listed, 80% to 90% are singletons. The sequencing input was peripheral blood. Receptors originate from a man in his fifties with active or convalescent COVID-19.

The chain couples TRBV7-2 to TRBJ1-4; a possible D gene is TRBD1 (6 bases). This CDR3 spans 14 amino acids. Germline CDR1 reads SGHTA; CDR2 reads FQGNSA. The ends were cut back, 5 bases at V and 3 bases at J, with 10 bases in the middle. The CDR3 here is CASSRTASNEKLFF. The CDR3 nucleotides are TGTGCCAGCAGCCGGACAGCCTCTAATGAAAAACTGTTTTTT.

This rearrangement joins TRBV9 to TRBJ2-7, with 11 bases lining up with TRBD2. Germline V gene data show CDR1 as SGDLS and CDR2 as YYNGEE. The CDR3 runs to 16 residues. V was pared by 4 bases and J by 3 bases, with 9 bases of the junction left unmatched. The CDR3 DNA is TGTGCCAGCAGCCCCATGGGGACTAGCGGTAACTACGAGCAGTACTTC. Protein product: CASSPMGTSGNYEQYF.

The chain joins TRBV6-5 to TRBJ1-2, with a weak D call TRBD1 (5 bases). Germline CDR1 reads MNHEY; CDR2 reads SVGAGI. The CDR3 has 15 amino acids. V lost 0 bases to trimming and J lost 4 bases, with 12 bases between them. CDR3 residues: CASSYSYRSSYGYTF. CDR3 in DNA: TGTGCCAGCAGTTACTCTTACAGGTCTTCCTATGGCTACACCTTC.

The rearrangement joins TRBV19 to TRBJ1-5, with 11 bases identical to TRBD1. The CDR3 extends over 15 amino acids. With V trimmed by 2 bases and J by 7 bases, 4 bases remained unmatched. The V gene's germline CDR1 is LNHDA and CDR2 SQIVND (reference sequence). CDR3 in amino acids: CASSIWTGGVQPQHF. CDR3 nucleotides: TGTGCCAGTAGTATATGGACAGGGGGCGTACAGCCCCAGCATTTT.

V usage is TRBV10-3 and J usage is TRBJ1-6; 7 bases fit TRBD1. V lost 2 bases and J lost 7; bases outside the gene matches: 5. CDR1 ENHRY and CDR2 SYGVKD come from the germline V gene. The CDR3 totals 15 residues. The CDR3 spells CAISEGTGVNSPLHF. CDR3 nucleotide sequence: TGTGCCATCAGTGAGGGCACAGGGGTAAATTCACCCCTCCACTTT.

Written as DNA, the CDR3 is TGTGCCAGCAGTTATGGCGGACAGGGGGTGGGAAAACTGTTTTTT. Translating it yields CASSYGGQGVGKLFF. This chain links TRBV6-5 with TRBJ1-4; 10 nucleotides line up with TRBD1. The CDR3 consists of 15 residues. Germline CDR1 MNHEY, CDR2 SVGAGI. The V segment lost 3 bases and the J segment 10 bases; nucleotides outside the gene matches: 8.

CDR3 loop: CASSQEGGQFIDGYTF. The CDR3 DNA sequence: TGTGCCAGCAGCCAAGAGGGCGGACAGTTTATTGATGGCTACACCTTC. The rearrangement uses TRBV4-2 and TRBJ1-2, with a weak D call TRBD1 (6 bases). The CDR3 runs to 16 residues. V gave up 0 bases and J gave up 6 bases, with 17 bases separating them. Germline lookup yields CDR1 LGHNA and CDR2 YNFKEQ.

The chain is built from TRBV11-2 and TRBJ2-5; 9 bases align to TRBD2. Germline CDR1 is SGHAT and CDR2 is FQNNGV. V dropped 4 bases and J dropped 4; count of bases not matched to a gene: 10. The CDR3 sequence is 16 residues long. CDR3: CASSSRLAGFSETQYF. CDR3 sequence (DNA): TGTGCCAGCAGCTCCCGGCTAGCGGGGTTCTCAGAGACCCAGTACTTC. Combining the CDR3 with reference TRBV11-2 and TRBJ2-5 gives the whole variable domain EAGVAQSPRYKIIEKRQSVAFWCNPISGHATLYWYQQILGQGPKLLIQFQNNGVVDDSQLPKDRFSAERLKGVDSTLKIQPAKLEDSAVYLCASSSRLAGFSETQYFGPGTRLLVL.

The chain uses TRBV10-2 and TRBJ2-1, with a weak D call TRBD2 (5 bases). The CDR3 totals 12 residues. Germline CDR1 reads WSHSY; CDR2 reads SAAADI. Trimming removed 6 bases at V and 9 bases at J, with 12 bases between. CDR3 nucleotides: TGCGCCAGCAGAAAGGGCGGGTTTGAGCAGTTCTTC. This sequence encodes CASRKGGFEQFF.

V is TRBV6-6 and J is TRBJ1-5; 7 bases agree with TRBD1. CDR1 is MNHNY and CDR2 is SVGAGI in the germline V gene (reference sequence). The CDR3 spans 14 residues. V lost 5 bases to trimming and J lost 5 bases; unmatched junction nucleotides: 6. CDR3 loop: CASSPPTGHQPQHF. The CDR3 coding sequence is TGTGCCAGCAGTCCACCGACAGGGCATCAGCCCCAGCATTTT.

V gene TRBV19 combines with J gene TRBJ1-5, with a weak D call TRBD1 (5 bases). V was shortened by 4 bases and J by 7 bases, with 14 bases between the two germline ends. This CDR3 has 14 amino acids. Germline assignment: CDR1 LNHDA and CDR2 SQIVND (reference sequence). The CDR3 reads CASSTTRVVQPQHF. CDR3 DNA: TGTGCCAGTAGTACAACCAGGGTAGTCCAGCCCCAGCATTTT.

The DNA of the CDR3 is TGCGCCAGCAAGCCACCCCTCGGGAGGACTGAAGCTTTCTTT. This encodes CASKPPLGRTEAFF. The chain links TRBV4-1 to TRBJ1-1; D call uncertain. Germline CDR1 is MGHRA and CDR2 is YSYEKL. V was clipped by 7 bases and J by 5 bases, with 17 bases between them. The CDR3 loop spans 14 amino acids.

The chain links TRBV2 to TRBJ2-7; 8 bases align to TRBD1. This CDR3 comprises 14 residues. The trim removed 4 bases at V and 2 bases at J, leaving 4 bases unmatched. CDR1 SNHLY and CDR2 FYNNEI come from the germline V gene. The CDR3 nucleotides are TGTGCCAGCAGTGTTCAGGGGGCCACCTACGAGCAGTACTTC. It yields the protein CASSVQGATYEQYF. Combining the CDR3 with reference TRBV2 and TRBJ2-7 gives the whole variable domain EPEVTQTPSHQVTQMGQEVILRCVPISNHLYFYWYRQILGQKVEFLVSFYNNEISEKSEIFDDQFSVERPDGSNFTLKIRSTKLEDSAMYFCASSVQGATYEQYFGPGTRLTVT.

The genes are TRBV5-4 and TRBJ2-7; D unclear. CDR1 SGHNT and CDR2 YYREEE come from the germline V gene (reference sequence). Trimming left V 2 bases short and J 3 bases short, with 3 bases between. The length of the CDR3 is 11 residues. The DNA of the CDR3 is TGTGCCAGCAGCTTTCTCTACGAGCAGTACTTC. Its protein is CASSFLYEQYF.